This record looks at one T cell receptor (beta chain) sequence and its context. Its antigen is not known. The sample is drawn from a study of beta chain features in type 1 diabetes. Study-level background: Cell yields, gender and age were comparable in patients and healthy donors. Examined across all samples were around 110 million sorted cells. Study conclusions and caveats: Among all four CD4+ subsets, Type 1 diabetes patients had TCRB CDR3s that were moderately but significantly shorter. A pattern of fewer insertions and more deletions at VDJ junctions was seen in type 1 diabetes patients. It was among patients, rather than healthy donors, that naive, central memory and Treg TCRB repertoires appeared more similar.

All of the isolated RNA was reverse transcribed, so expressed TCRB transcripts were sequenced. The assay was immunoSEQ multiplex PCR, and TCRdb's table has in-frame clones only and misses some. The sample lists around 56,000 clones, approximately 52% seen once, with 2% to 3% in the top ten. Germline V gene lookup returns CDR1 SGDLS and CDR2 YYNGEE. The trim removed 4 bases at V and 3 bases at J, leaving 3 bases unmatched. This CDR3 spans 15 amino acids. This chain connects TRBV9 to TRBJ2-1, with 11 bases aligning to TRBD2. The sample comprised Tregs from blood. This receptor was taken from a woman aged 35 to 49 with type 1 diabetes. The CDR3 loop is CASSPLAGGYNEQFF. The CDR3 DNA is TGTGCCAGCAGCCCCCTAGCGGGAGGCTACAATGAGCAGTTCTTC.